The 31 T cell receptor beta chains below were found in one sample sequenced in a study of identical twins. Each CDR3 protein gets one entry after TCRdb re-called the 5' RACE reads with MiXCR. This table holds about 530,000 distinct CDR3 sequences, 20% to 25% found once. Another study also made use of these data, one on yellow fever vaccine responses in identical twins.

Input material: CD4+ T cells sorted from blood. The receptor set was obtained from a woman younger than 35 in good health.

This clonotype was recorded a few times. The genes are TRBV20-1 and TRBJ2-1, with 8 bases lining up with TRBD1. This CDR3 contains 14 residues. Germline V gene data show CDR1 as DFQATT and CDR2 as SNEGSKA (reference sequence). The V gene end was trimmed by 1 base and the J gene end by 4 bases; junction bases not matched to a gene: 3. The CDR3 protein is CSARVGQGYNEQFF. In nucleotides, the CDR3 is TGCAGTGCTAGAGTTGGACAGGGATACAATGAGCAGTTCTTC.

The chain uses TRBV19 and TRBJ1-3; TRBD1 matches 8 bases. J lost 2 bases, V lost 9 bases, and 6 bases had no gene match. The CDR3 contains 14 residues. Germline V gene data show CDR1 as LNHDA and CDR2 as SQIVND (reference sequence). The CDR3 sequence is CASSGQGAGNTIYF. CDR3 coding DNA: TGTGCCAGCAGTGGACAGGGAGCTGGAAACACCATATATTTT.

This chain connects TRBV28 to TRBJ2-1; D gene unclear. Germline V gives CDR1 MDHEN, CDR2 SYDVKM. The CDR3 sequence is 15 residues long. V lost 3 bases to trimming and J lost 6 bases, with 15 bases between them. This CDR3 reads CASSLRSGYGNEQFF. In DNA, the CDR3 is TGTGCCAGCAGTTTGCGGAGTGGGTACGGCAATGAGCAGTTCTTC.

This clonotype has only a few counts. V usage is TRBV12-3 or TRBV12-4 and J usage is TRBJ1-4, with D possibly TRBD1 on 6 matching bases. This CDR3 spans 14 amino acids. Trimming pared 2 bases from V and 4 bases from J, leaving 8 bases between. This chain's CDR3 is CASSLTGSNEKLFF. The DNA of the CDR3 is TGTGCCAGCAGTTTAACAGGGAGTAATGAAAAACTGTTTTTT.

The chain links TRBV7-9 to TRBJ2-1; tentative D call: TRBD2 (7 bases). This CDR3 has 17 residues. Germline CDR1 reads SEHNR; CDR2 reads FQNEAQ (reference sequence). V was clipped by 5 bases and J by 4 bases, with 21 bases between them. The CDR3 DNA is TGTGCCAGCAGCCCCCGGAGGGGGGCTAGCGGTTACAATGAGCAGTTCTTC. Amino acids: CASSPRRGASGYNEQFF.

This clonotype occurred a few times. The CDR3: CASSLFRYNEQFF. The CDR3 DNA is TGTGCCAGCAGCTTATTTAGGTACAATGAGCAGTTCTTC. This sequence joins TRBV7-2 and TRBJ2-1, with D unresolved. Germline V gene data show CDR1 as SGHTA and CDR2 as FQGNSA. The germline V and J ends were trimmed by 2 bases and 4 bases, with 6 bases remaining between them. The CDR3 runs 13 residues.

This clonotype was seen a few times. V is TRBV12-3 or TRBV12-4 and J is TRBJ1-1; no firm D call. CDR3 length: 15 amino acids. The V end was cut by 2 bases, the J end by 0 bases, with 10 bases between. The CDR3 DNA reads TGTGCCAGCAGTTTAAACCCAGTGATGAACACTGAAGCTTTCTTT. It specifies CASSLNPVMNTEAFF.

This chain connects TRBV3-1 to TRBJ1-1; perhaps TRBD1 as D (5 bases). This CDR3 region has 12 residues. The V end was cut by 6 bases, the J end by 10 bases, with 15 bases between. Germline loops: CDR1 LGHDT, CDR2 YNNKEL (reference sequence). The CDR3 DNA follows: TGTGCCAGCAGGGACATCGACAGCCGAGCTTTCTTT. Amino acids: CASRDIDSRAFF.

This clonotype was counted a few times. The rearrangement uses TRBV6-1 and TRBJ2-3; 9 positions match TRBD2. The junction had 14 bases not matched to a gene; V was cut back by 8 bases and J by 5 bases. This CDR3 region has 16 residues. Germline V gene sequence: CDR1 MNHNS, CDR2 SASEGT. CDR3 nucleotides: TGTGCCAGCCGCCCTGGGGGCGGGAGGGCGGGAGATACGCAGTATTTT. It is translated as CASRPGGGRAGDTQYF.

This clonotype has a handful of counts. The chain combines TRBV5-1 with TRBJ2-2; 8 nucleotides align to TRBD1. The V segment lost 1 base and the J segment 5 bases; nucleotides outside the gene matches: 10. The CDR3 covers 17 residues. Per germline, CDR1 SGHRS and CDR2 YFSETQ. The CDR3 coding sequence is TGCGCCAGCAGCTTGAAGGGCCCAGGGGGCATAACCGGGGAGCTGTTTTTT. Translation: CASSLKGPGGITGELFF.

This clonotype was seen a handful of times. This rearrangement joins TRBV3-1 to TRBJ2-7; D gene unclear. Germline assignment: CDR1 LGHDT and CDR2 YNNKEL (reference sequence). The CDR3 has 13 amino acids. Trimming took 0 bases from V and 3 from J, leaving 6 bases between them. CDR3 sequence reads: CASSQEQSYEQYF. In DNA form, the CDR3 reads TGTGCCAGCAGCCAAGAGCAGAGCTACGAGCAGTACTTC.

The chain employs TRBV20-1 and TRBJ2-1; D is possibly TRBD1 (7 bases). The CDR3 is 15 amino acids. CDR1 DFQATT and CDR2 SNEGSKA come from the germline V gene (reference sequence). V lost 4 bases, J lost 8 bases, and 21 bases lay in between. As DNA, the CDR3 is TGCAGTGCTACCCCCCGGGCAGGGGGGCTGGATGAGCAGTTCTTC. Translated: CSATPRAGGLDEQFF.

J is TRBJ1-1 and V is TRBV12-3 or TRBV12-4; D not certain. The CDR3 covers 15 residues. V lost 3 bases and J lost 1, with 12 bases in between. CDR3 amino acids: CASSFFSGGNTEAFF. The CDR3 DNA reads TGTGCCAGCAGTTTTTTCTCGGGCGGGAACACTGAAGCTTTCTTT.

There are many counts of this clonotype. This chain uses TRBV6-5 with TRBJ1-2; TRBD1 matches at 7 bases. The CDR3 has 13 amino acids. CDR1 is MNHEY and CDR2 is SVGAGI in the germline V gene. The V gene end was trimmed by 4 bases and the J gene end by 8 bases; junction bases not matched to a gene: 7. CDR3 protein: CASSLSQGRGYTF. The CDR3 DNA follows: TGTGCCAGCAGTTTGTCACAGGGGCGAGGCTACACCTTC.

This clonotype was seen a handful of times. The CDR3 DNA follows: TGCGCCAGCAGCCAAGATGTAGGGGGGCCCCAGAGGGAGACCCAGTACTTC. Amino acids: CASSQDVGGPQRETQYF. The chain links TRBV4-1 to TRBJ2-5; tentatively, D is TRBD1 or TRBD2 (6 bases each). The CDR3 sequence is 17 residues long. V was trimmed by 0 bases and J by 5 bases, leaving 19 bases between them. Germline V gene lookup returns CDR1 MGHRA and CDR2 YSYEKL.

The chain carries TRBV12-5 and TRBJ1-5, with D possibly TRBD1 on 5 matching bases. Looked up from germline, CDR1 is LGHNT and CDR2 is FRNRAP. This CDR3 is 15 amino acids long. Deletions cut 7 bases from V and 3 bases from J, with 16 bases between. The CDR3 bases are TGTGCTAGTGCCATACGAGACAGCTTCAATCAGCCCCAGCATTTT. Protein sequence: CASAIRDSFNQPQHF.

The table lists this clonotype with a few counts. The chain has TRBV29-1 and TRBJ2-3; 8 nucleotides align to TRBD2. Germline V gene sequence: CDR1 SQVTM, CDR2 ANQGSEA. The V and J ends lost 7 bases and 0 bases, in that order; junction bases with no gene match: 9. The CDR3 contains 15 residues. For the CDR3, the DNA is TGCAGCGCTGGGGGAAGCGGGAGAAGCACAGATACGCAGTATTTT. As protein: CSAGGSGRSTDTQYF.

This rearrangement joins TRBV28 to TRBJ2-3; 11 nucleotides line up with TRBD2. Trimming removed 2 bases from V and 2 bases from J; junction bases left unmatched: 18. The CDR3 is 21 amino acids. Germline assignment: CDR1 MDHEN and CDR2 SYDVKM. The CDR3 region has the DNA TGTGCCAGCAGTTTAACGCGACTAGCGGGATCTACCCGGTGGGCCACAGATACGCAGTATTTT. Translating it yields CASSLTRLAGSTRWATDTQYF. Full variable domain (remainder filled in from reference TRBV28 and TRBJ2-3): DVKVTQSSRYLVKRTGEKVFLECVQDMDHENMFWYRQDPGLGLRLIYFSYDVKMKEKGDIPEGYSVSREKKERFSLILESASTNQTSMYLCASSLTRLAGSTRWATDTQYFGPGTRLTVL.

The V gene is TRBV7-9, the J gene TRBJ2-3; the D gene is possibly TRBD1 (6 bases). Germline CDR1 is SEHNR and CDR2 is FQNEAQ (reference sequence). The length of the CDR3 is 15 residues. Trimming cost V 4 bases and J 2 bases, with 13 bases left between them. In DNA, the CDR3 is TGTGCCAGCAGCTCCTACACAGGGAACACAGATACGCAGTATTTT. Translation: CASSSYTGNTDTQYF.

This clonotype was detected only once. This chain joins TRBV4-1 and TRBJ1-2; D gene ambiguous. Germline V gene data show CDR1 as MGHRA and CDR2 as YSYEKL. The CDR3 loop spans 13 amino acids. Trimming pared 0 bases from V and 2 bases from J, leaving 4 bases between. Written as DNA, the CDR3 is TGCGCCAGCAGCCAAGATTTGAACTATGGCTACACCTTC. This translates into CASSQDLNYGYTF.

The chain employs TRBV5-5 and TRBJ2-3; TRBD2 is a possible D gene (6 bases). The CDR3 has 15 amino acids. Germline V gives CDR1 SGHKS, CDR2 YYEKEE (reference sequence). V dropped 0 bases and J dropped 2 bases, with 10 bases sitting between them. The CDR3 sequence: CASSLVSGDTDTQYF. The CDR3 DNA reads TGTGCCAGCAGCTTGGTATCGGGAGACACAGATACGCAGTATTTT.

This clonotype was seen more than once but under ten times. This chain joins TRBV18 and TRBJ1-4, with 10 bases matching TRBD1. CDR3 length: 14 amino acids. Germline V lookup: CDR1 KGHSH, CDR2 LQKENI. V lost 5 bases to trimming and J lost 7 bases; unmatched junction nucleotides: 4. The CDR3 DNA reads as TGTGCCAGCTCAACCCGGGACAGGGGTGAAAAACTGTTTTTT. This translates into CASSTRDRGEKLFF.

This rearrangement joins TRBV24-1 to TRBJ2-1; the match to TRBD2 covers 8 bases. The V gene's germline CDR1 is KGHDR and CDR2 SFDVKD. The CDR3 has 16 amino acids. Germline trimming cut 5 bases from V and 7 bases from J; bases unmatched to any gene: 12. The CDR3 sequence is CATSGRPGGPGNEQFF. The CDR3, as DNA: TGTGCCACCAGTGGTCGTCCGGGAGGGCCGGGAAATGAGCAGTTCTTC.

There are many counts of this clonotype. The chain joins TRBV4-1 to TRBJ2-3; 8 positions match TRBD2. CDR3 length: 16 residues. V shed 1 base, J shed 1 base, and the junction held 4 bases outside the gene matches. Per germline, CDR1 MGHRA and CDR2 YSYEKL. In DNA form, the CDR3 reads TGCGCCAGCAGCCAAGGGGGACTAGTAGGCACAGATACGCAGTATTTT. Protein product: CASSQGGLVGTDTQYF.

The V and J genes are TRBV12-3 or TRBV12-4 and TRBJ2-3, with unresolved D. Trimming cost V 6 bases and J 1 base, with 17 bases left between them. The CDR3 length is 16 residues. The CDR3 here is CASRPGWPRGTDTQYF. CDR3 bases: TGTGCCAGCAGGCCCGGGTGGCCAAGGGGCACAGATACGCAGTATTTT.

The gene calls are TRBV12-3 or TRBV12-4 and TRBJ1-2; D perhaps matches TRBD1 (5 bases). CDR3 length: 13 residues. Trimming left V 3 bases short and J 7 bases short, with 12 bases between. The CDR3 region is CASSFGRESGYTF. CDR3 nucleotides: TGTGCCAGCAGTTTCGGCAGGGAAAGTGGCTACACCTTC.

A word on this clonotype: The junction departs from the called germline gene at one end, perhaps through a read error. The V gene is TRBV7-8, the J gene TRBJ2-5; D perhaps matches TRBD2 (5 bases). The CDR3 length is 13 residues. In germline, CDR1 is SGHVS, CDR2 FQNEAQ. This CDR3 is CASSLARRETQYF. In nucleotides, the CDR3 is TGTGCCAGCAGCCTAGCTAGACGGGAGACCCAGTACTTC.

The gene calls are TRBV2 and TRBJ1-3, with unresolved D. V was clipped by 8 bases and J by 7 bases, with 12 bases between them. CDR3 length: 12 residues. Germline-derived CDR1 and CDR2 are SNHLY and FYNNEI. The CDR3 DNA sequence: TGTGCCAGCCAGGAGGGCATGAACACCATATATTTT. This sequence encodes CASQEGMNTIYF.

This clonotype has a handful of counts. The V and J genes are TRBV10-3 and TRBJ1-4; the D is unclear. Germline values: CDR1 ENHRY, CDR2 SYGVKD. The CDR3 consists of 13 residues. Trimming left V 7 bases short and J 5 bases short, with 11 bases between. For the CDR3, the DNA is TGTGCCATCACAGCAGGCGCGAATGAAAAACTGTTTTTT. It encodes CAITAGANEKLFF.

This clonotype was seen a handful of times. The genes are TRBV5-1 and TRBJ1-4, with 11 bases aligning to TRBD1. The CDR3 is 15 amino acids. CDR1 is SGHRS and CDR2 is YFSETQ in the germline V gene. Losses at the gene ends were 1 base for V and 8 bases for J; bases not matched to a gene: 4. This CDR3 is CASSLLGQGDEKLFF. The CDR3 DNA follows: TGCGCCAGCAGCTTGTTGGGACAGGGGGACGAAAAACTGTTTTTT. Filled out from reference TRBV5-1 and TRBJ1-4, the complete variable domain reads KAGVTQTPRYLIKTRGQQVTLSCSPISGHRSVSWYQQTPGQGLQFLFEYFSETQRNKGNFPGRFSGRQFSNSRSEMNVSTLELGDSALYLCASSLLGQGDEKLFFGSGTQLSVL.

This clonotype was found a few times. V and J are TRBV29-1 and TRBJ2-1; D might be TRBD2 (5 bases). V lost 0 bases and J 9 bases, leaving 12 bases between the germline ends. Per the germline V gene, CDR1 is SQVTM and CDR2 is ANQGSEA. This CDR3 contains 13 residues. CDR3 residues: CSVEDGLSGEQFF. CDR3 DNA sequence: TGCAGCGTTGAAGACGGCCTCAGCGGTGAGCAGTTCTTC.